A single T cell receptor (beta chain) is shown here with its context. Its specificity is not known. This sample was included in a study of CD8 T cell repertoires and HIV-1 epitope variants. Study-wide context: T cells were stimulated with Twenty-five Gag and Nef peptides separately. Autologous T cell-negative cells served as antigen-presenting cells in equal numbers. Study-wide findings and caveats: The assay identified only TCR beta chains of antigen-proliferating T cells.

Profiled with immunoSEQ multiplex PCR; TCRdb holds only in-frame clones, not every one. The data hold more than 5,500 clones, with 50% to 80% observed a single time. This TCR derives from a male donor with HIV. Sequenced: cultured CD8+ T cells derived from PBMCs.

This chain's CDR3 is CASSMSTGVLIDEQYF. CDR3 DNA sequence: TGTGCCAGCAGCATGAGTACAGGCGTTCTCATTGACGAGCAGTACTTC. The V gene is TRBV21-1, the J gene TRBJ2-7; TRBD1, as called in the table, went unchecked against the DNA. TRBV21-1 is a documented pseudogene. The CDR3 is made up of 16 amino acids.